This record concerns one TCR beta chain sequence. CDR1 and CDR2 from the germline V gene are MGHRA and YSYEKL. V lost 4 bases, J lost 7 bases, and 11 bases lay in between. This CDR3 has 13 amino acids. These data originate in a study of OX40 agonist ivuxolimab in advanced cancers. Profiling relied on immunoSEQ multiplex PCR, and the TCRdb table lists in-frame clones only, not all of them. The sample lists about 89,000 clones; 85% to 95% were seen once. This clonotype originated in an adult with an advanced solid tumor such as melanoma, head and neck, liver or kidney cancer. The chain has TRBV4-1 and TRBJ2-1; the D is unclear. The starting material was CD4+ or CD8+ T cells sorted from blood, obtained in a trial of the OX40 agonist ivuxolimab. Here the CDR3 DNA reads TGCGCCAGCAGCCGAATAGTGGATAATGAGCAGTTCTTC. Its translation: CASSRIVDNEQFF.